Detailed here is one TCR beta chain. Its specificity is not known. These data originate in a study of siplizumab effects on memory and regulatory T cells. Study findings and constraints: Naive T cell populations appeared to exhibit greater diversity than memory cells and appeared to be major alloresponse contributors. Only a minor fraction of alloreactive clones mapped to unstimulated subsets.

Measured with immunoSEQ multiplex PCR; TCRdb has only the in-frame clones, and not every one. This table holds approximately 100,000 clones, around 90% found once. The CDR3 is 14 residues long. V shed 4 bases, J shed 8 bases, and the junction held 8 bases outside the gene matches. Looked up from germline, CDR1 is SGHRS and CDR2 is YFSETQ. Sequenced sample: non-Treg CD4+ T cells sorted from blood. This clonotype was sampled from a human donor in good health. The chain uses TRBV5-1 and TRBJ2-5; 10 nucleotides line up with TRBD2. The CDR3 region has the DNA TGCGCCAGCAGCACCGGACTAGCGGAGTCAACCCAGTACTTC. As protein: CASSTGLAESTQYF.